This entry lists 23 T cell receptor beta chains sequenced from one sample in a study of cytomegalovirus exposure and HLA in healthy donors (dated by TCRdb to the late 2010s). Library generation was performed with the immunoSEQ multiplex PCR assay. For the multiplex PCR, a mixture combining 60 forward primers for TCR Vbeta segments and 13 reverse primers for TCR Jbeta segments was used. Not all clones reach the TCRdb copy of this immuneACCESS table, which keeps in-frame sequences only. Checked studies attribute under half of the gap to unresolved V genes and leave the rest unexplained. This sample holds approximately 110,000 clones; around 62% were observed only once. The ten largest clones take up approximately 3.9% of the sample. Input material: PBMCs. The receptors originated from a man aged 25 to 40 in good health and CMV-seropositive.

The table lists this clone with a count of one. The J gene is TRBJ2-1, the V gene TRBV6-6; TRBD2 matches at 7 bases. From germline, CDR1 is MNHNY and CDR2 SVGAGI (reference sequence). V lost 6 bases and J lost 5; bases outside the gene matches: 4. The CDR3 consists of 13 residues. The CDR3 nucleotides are TGTGCCAGCAGGACAGCGGGGAACAATGAGCAGTTCTTC. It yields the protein CASRTAGNNEQFF.

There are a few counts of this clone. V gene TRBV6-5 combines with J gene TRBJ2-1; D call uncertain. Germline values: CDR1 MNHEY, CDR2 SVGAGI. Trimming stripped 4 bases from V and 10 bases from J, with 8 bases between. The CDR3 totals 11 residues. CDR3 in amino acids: CASSSKEEQFF. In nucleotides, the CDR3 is TGTGCCAGCAGTTCGAAGGAGGAGCAGTTCTTC.

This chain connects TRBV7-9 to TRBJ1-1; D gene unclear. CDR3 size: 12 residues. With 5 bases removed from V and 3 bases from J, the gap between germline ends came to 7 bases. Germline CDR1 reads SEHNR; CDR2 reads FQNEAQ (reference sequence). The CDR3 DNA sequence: TGTGCCAGCAGCATGAGGTACACTGAAGCTTTCTTT. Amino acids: CASSMRYTEAFF. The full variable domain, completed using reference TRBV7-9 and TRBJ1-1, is DTGVSQNPRHKITKRGQNVTFRCDPISEHNRLYWYRQTLGQGPEFLTYFQNEAQLEKSRLLSDRFSAERPKGSFSTLEIQRTEQGDSAMYLCASSMRYTEAFFGQGTRLTVV.

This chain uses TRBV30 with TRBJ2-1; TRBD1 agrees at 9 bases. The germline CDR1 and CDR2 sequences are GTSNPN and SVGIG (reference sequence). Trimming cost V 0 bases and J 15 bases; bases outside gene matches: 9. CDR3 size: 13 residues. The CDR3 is CAWSVNADRGRFF. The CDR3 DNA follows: TGTGCCTGGAGTGTAAATGCGGACAGGGGTCGGTTCTTC.

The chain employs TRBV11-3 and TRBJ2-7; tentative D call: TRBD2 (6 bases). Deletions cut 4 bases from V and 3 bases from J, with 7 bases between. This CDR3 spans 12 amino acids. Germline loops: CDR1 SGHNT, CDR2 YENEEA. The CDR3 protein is CASSYGGYEQYF. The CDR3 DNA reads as TGTGCCAGCAGCTACGGGGGCTACGAGCAGTACTTC.

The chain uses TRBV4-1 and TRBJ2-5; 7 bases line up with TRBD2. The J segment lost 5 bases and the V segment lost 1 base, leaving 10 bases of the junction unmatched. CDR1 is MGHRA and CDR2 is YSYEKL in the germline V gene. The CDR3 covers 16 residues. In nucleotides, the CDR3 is TGCGCCAGCAGCCAAGCCCAGCGGGACTTGATGGAGACCCAGTACTTC. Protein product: CASSQAQRDLMETQYF.

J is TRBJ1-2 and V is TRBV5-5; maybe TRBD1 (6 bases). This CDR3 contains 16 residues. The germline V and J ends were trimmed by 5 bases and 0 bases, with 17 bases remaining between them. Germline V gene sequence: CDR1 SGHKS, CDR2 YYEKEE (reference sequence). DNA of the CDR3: TGTGCCAGCAGAGATACTAGGGGGATAGCTAACTATGGCTACACCTTC. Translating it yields CASRDTRGIANYGYTF.

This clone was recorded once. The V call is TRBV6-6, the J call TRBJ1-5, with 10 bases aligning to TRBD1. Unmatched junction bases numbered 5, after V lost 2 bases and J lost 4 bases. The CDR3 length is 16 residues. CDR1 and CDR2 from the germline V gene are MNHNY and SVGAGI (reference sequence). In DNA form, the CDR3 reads TGTGCCAGCAGTTACGAGGGACAGGGGTCTAATCAGCCCCAGCATTTT. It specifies CASSYEGQGSNQPQHF.

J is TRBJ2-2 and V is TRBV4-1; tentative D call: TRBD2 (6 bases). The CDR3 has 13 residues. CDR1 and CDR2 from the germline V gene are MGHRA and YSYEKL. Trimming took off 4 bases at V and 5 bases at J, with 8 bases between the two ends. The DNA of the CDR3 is TGCGCCAGCAGCCTCGGGGGTACCGGGGAGCTGTTTTTT. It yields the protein CASSLGGTGELFF.

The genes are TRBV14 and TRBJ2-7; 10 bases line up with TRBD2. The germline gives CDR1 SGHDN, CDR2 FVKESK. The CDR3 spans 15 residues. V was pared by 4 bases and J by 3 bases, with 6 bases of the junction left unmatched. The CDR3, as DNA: TGTGCCAGCAGCCTTAGCGGGGGGCCTCTCTACGAGCAGTACTTC. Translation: CASSLSGGPLYEQYF.

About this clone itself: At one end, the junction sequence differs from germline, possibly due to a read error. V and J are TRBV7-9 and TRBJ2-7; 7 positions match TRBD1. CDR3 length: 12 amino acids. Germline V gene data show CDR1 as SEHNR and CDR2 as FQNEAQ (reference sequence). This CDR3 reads CSSSPGTAEQYF. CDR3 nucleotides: TGTTCCAGCAGCCCTGGGACAGCCGAGCAGTACTTC.

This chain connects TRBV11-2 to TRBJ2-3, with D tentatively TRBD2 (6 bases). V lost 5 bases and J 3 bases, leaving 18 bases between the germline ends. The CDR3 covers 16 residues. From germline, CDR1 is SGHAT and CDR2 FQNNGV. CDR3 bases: TGTGCCAGCAGCCCCGAGACTCTAGCGAGGACAGATACGCAGTATTTT. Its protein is CASSPETLARTDTQYF. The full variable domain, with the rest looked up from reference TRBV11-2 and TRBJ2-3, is EAGVAQSPRYKIIEKRQSVAFWCNPISGHATLYWYQQILGQGPKLLIQFQNNGVVDDSQLPKDRFSAERLKGVDSTLKIQPAKLEDSAVYLCASSPETLARTDTQYFGPGTRLTVL.

This CDR3 is CATRNGQETQYF. The CDR3 DNA is TGTGCCACCCGGAACGGGCAAGAGACCCAGTACTTC. This sequence joins TRBV10-3 and TRBJ2-5; no clear D gene. This CDR3 is 12 amino acids long. CDR1 and CDR2 (germline): ENHRY, SYGVKD. V lost 10 bases and J 2 bases, leaving 11 bases between the germline ends.

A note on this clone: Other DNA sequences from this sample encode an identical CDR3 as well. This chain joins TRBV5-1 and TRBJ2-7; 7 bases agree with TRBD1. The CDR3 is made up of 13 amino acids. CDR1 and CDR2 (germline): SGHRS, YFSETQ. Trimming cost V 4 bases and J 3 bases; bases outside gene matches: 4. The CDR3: CASSRDSFYEQYF. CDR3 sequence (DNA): TGCGCCAGCAGCCGGGACAGCTTCTACGAGCAGTACTTC.

The CDR3 DNA sequence: TGCGCCAGCAGCTTAAACGGCGGGGGCTACGAGCAGTACTTC. Its translation is CASSLNGGGYEQYF. This sequence joins TRBV5-1 and TRBJ2-7; 7 bases fit TRBD2. The CDR3 is 14 residues long. Germline assignment: CDR1 SGHRS and CDR2 YFSETQ. The J segment lost 3 bases and the V segment lost 2 bases, leaving 5 bases of the junction unmatched.

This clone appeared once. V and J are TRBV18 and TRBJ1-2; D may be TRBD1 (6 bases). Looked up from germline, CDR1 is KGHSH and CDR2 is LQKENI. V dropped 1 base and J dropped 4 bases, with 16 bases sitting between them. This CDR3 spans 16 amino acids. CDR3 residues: CASSPLDSFTLYGYTF. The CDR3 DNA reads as TGTGCCAGCTCACCACTGGACAGCTTTACCCTCTATGGCTACACCTTC.

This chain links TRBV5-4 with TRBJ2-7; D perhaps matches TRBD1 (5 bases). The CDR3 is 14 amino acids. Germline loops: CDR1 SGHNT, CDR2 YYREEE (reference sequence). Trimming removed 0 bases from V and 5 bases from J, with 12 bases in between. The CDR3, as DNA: TGTGCCAGCAGCTTGGGTGCAGGGTCCCACGAGCAGTACTTC. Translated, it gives CASSLGAGSHEQYF.

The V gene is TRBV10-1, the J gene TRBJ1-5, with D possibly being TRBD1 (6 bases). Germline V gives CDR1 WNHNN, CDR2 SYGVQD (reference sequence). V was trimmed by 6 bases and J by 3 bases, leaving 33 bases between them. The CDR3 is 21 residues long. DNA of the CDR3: TGCGCCAGCAGCCCGACGCGAAAAAGGGGACACAGGAAAAACTCCAATCAGCCCCAGCATTTT. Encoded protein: CASSPTRKRGHRKNSNQPQHF.

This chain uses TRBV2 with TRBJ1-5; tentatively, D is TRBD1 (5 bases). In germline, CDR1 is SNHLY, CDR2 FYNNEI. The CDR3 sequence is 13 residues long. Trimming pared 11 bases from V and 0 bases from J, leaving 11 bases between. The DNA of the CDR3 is TGTGCCGGACGACAGTTTAGCAATCAGCCCCAGCATTTT. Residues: CAGRQFSNQPQHF.

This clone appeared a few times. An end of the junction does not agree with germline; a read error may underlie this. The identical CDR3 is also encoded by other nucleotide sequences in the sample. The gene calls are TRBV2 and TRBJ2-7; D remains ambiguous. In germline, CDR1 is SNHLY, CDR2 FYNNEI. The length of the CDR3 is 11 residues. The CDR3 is CERSAAYEQYF. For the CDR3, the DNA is TGCGAGAGGAGTGCCGCCTACGAGCAGTACTTC.

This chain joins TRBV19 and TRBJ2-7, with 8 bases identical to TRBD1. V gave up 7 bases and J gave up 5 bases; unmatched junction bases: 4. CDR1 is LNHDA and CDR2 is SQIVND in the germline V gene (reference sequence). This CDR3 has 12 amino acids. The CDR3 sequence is CASNGQGHEQYF. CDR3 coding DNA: TGTGCCAGTAATGGACAGGGTCACGAGCAGTACTTC.

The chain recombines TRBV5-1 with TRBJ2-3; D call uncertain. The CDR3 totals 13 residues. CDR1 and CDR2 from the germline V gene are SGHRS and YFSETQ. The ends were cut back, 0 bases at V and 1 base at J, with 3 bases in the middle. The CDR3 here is CASSLGGTDTQYF. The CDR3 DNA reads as TGCGCCAGCAGCTTGGGCGGCACAGATACGCAGTATTTT.

As DNA, the CDR3 is TGTGCCAGCAACGAAATGGGACAGTCCACTGAAGCTTTCTTT. This encodes CASNEMGQSTEAFF. This chain joins TRBV6-1 and TRBJ1-1, with 7 bases that match TRBD1. The CDR3 consists of 14 residues. V lost 7 bases, J lost 4 bases, and 9 bases stayed unmatched. From germline, CDR1 is MNHNS and CDR2 SASEGT.